A single sample gave rise to the 14 T cell receptor beta chains below, sequenced in a study of OX40 agonist ivuxolimab in advanced cancers. The table came from immunoSEQ multiplex PCR; TCRdb's copy has only in-frame clones and leaves some out. Of roughly 76,000 clones in the sample, 65% to 90% were seen once. The sample was CD4+ or CD8+ T cells sorted from blood, taken in a trial of the OX40 agonist ivuxolimab. The receptors here all came from an adult with an advanced solid tumor such as melanoma, head and neck, liver or kidney cancer.

V usage is TRBV5-1 and J usage is TRBJ2-1; D is unclear. CDR3 length: 14 residues. V was clipped by 4 bases and J by 5 bases, with 13 bases between them. Germline loops: CDR1 SGHRS, CDR2 YFSETQ. The CDR3 protein is CASSHSRVDNEQFF. The DNA for the CDR3 is TGCGCCAGCAGCCACTCAAGAGTAGACAATGAGCAGTTCTTC.

In DNA form, the CDR3 reads TGTGCCAGCAGCCCAGATCAGGGCGGGAGCACTGAAGCTTTCTTT. This encodes CASSPDQGGSTEAFF. The rearrangement joins TRBV5-6 to TRBJ1-1; D is perhaps TRBD1 (5 bases). V dropped 4 bases and J dropped 4 bases, with 17 bases sitting between them. The length of the CDR3 is 15 residues. Germline loops: CDR1 SGHDT, CDR2 YYEEEE. The full variable domain, with the rest looked up from reference TRBV5-6 and TRBJ1-1, is DAGVTQSPTHLIKTRGQQVTLRCSPKSGHDTVSWYQQALGQGPQFIFQYYEEEERQRGNFPDRFSGHQFPNYSSELNVNALLLGDSALYLCASSPDQGGSTEAFFGQGTRLTVV.

The chain's CDR3 is CASSAGAGSETQYF. The CDR3 DNA follows: TGTGCCAGCAGCGCGGGGGCGGGATCGGAGACCCAGTACTTC. The chain joins TRBV9 to TRBJ2-5; D is perhaps TRBD1 or TRBD2 (6 bases each). V was clipped by 3 bases and J by 5 bases, with 14 bases between them. The CDR3 is 14 amino acids. Germline V gene lookup returns CDR1 SGDLS and CDR2 YYNGEE.

The rearrangement links TRBV7-3 to TRBJ1-1; D might be TRBD1 (5 bases). Per the germline V gene, CDR1 is SGHTA and CDR2 is FQGTGA. V dropped 5 bases and J dropped 1 base, with 8 bases sitting between them. CDR3 length equals 13 residues. The CDR3 sequence: CASSPQGNTEAFF. The CDR3 nucleotides are TGTGCCAGCAGCCCCCAGGGGAACACTGAAGCTTTCTTT.

V usage is TRBV6-1 and J usage is TRBJ2-7, with D perhaps matching TRBD1 (6 bases). Germline loops: CDR1 MNHNS, CDR2 SASEGT. The V and J ends lost 6 bases and 12 bases respectively, with 18 bases between them. The CDR3 has 12 residues. The CDR3 region has the DNA TGTGCCAGCAGGGTCGGACAGCTCGCGTGGTACTTC. Protein product: CASRVGQLAWYF.

The chain recombines TRBV9 with TRBJ1-1; the match to TRBD1 covers 8 bases. With 0 bases clipped from V and 1 base from J, the junction kept 5 bases outside the gene matches. From germline, CDR1 is SGDLS and CDR2 YYNGEE. The CDR3 has 16 residues. The chain's CDR3 is CASSVGIGTGNTEAFF. The CDR3 nucleotides are TGTGCCAGCAGCGTAGGTATCGGGACAGGGAACACTGAAGCTTTCTTT.

V usage is TRBV19 and J usage is TRBJ2-5; 11 nucleotides agree with TRBD1. CDR1 LNHDA and CDR2 SQIVND come from the germline V gene (reference sequence). Losses at the gene ends were 8 bases for V and 4 bases for J; bases not matched to a gene: 3. The CDR3 has 13 residues. The CDR3 DNA follows: TGTGCCAGTTCGGGACAGGGGGGAGAGACCCAGTACTTC. This translates into CASSGQGGETQYF.

The chain couples TRBV6-5 to TRBJ1-4, with D unclear. The CDR3 runs 14 residues. The V gene lost 8 bases and the J gene lost 8 bases, with 18 bases spanning the gap. The V gene's germline CDR1 is MNHEY and CDR2 SVGAGI. The CDR3 DNA reads TGTGCCAGCTCTTTTCAGCGAGGGATAGAAAAACTGTTTTTT. Its protein product is CASSFQRGIEKLFF.

This rearrangement joins TRBV9 to TRBJ2-2; D remains unclear. The CDR3 totals 15 residues. V shed 0 bases and J shed 1 base, with 7 bases lying between them. CDR1 and CDR2 (germline): SGDLS, YYNGEE. The CDR3 loop is CASSVGVGNTGELFF. CDR3 nucleotide sequence: TGTGCCAGCAGCGTAGGAGTAGGGAACACCGGGGAGCTGTTTTTT.

This clone was detected only a few times. The rearrangement uses TRBV7-9 and TRBJ1-6; D gene ambiguous. The CDR3 runs to 13 residues. Germline V gene data show CDR1 as SEHNR and CDR2 as FQNEAQ (reference sequence). Trimming removed 4 bases at V and 7 bases at J, with 8 bases between. This chain's CDR3 is CASSSVTNSPLHF. The CDR3 DNA reads as TGTGCCAGCAGCTCCGTGACAAATTCACCCCTCCACTTT. The full variable domain, in which reference TRBV7-9 and TRBJ1-6 provide the parts outside the CDR3, is DTGVSQNPRHKITKRGQNVTFRCDPISEHNRLYWYRQTLGQGPEFLTYFQNEAQLEKSRLLSDRFSAERPKGSFSTLEIQRTEQGDSAMYLCASSSVTNSPLHFGNGTRLTVT.

This chain uses TRBV7-2 with TRBJ1-3; D is uncertain. The CDR3 spans 14 residues. V was pared by 3 bases and J by 4 bases, with 10 bases between. Per germline, CDR1 SGHTA and CDR2 FQGNSA. CDR3 protein: CASSLVGPGNTIYF. The CDR3 nucleotides read TGTGCCAGCAGCTTGGTCGGCCCAGGAAACACCATATATTTT.

The chain is built from TRBV5-6 and TRBJ2-1, with D possibly matching TRBD1 (6 bases). Trimming removed 4 bases from V and 6 bases from J, with 11 bases in between. Germline V gene sequence: CDR1 SGHDT, CDR2 YYEEEE. This CDR3 has 13 residues. The DNA of the CDR3 is TGTGCCAGCAGCCAGGCAGGGGTCAATGAGCAGTTCTTC. Translating gives CASSQAGVNEQFF.

V and J are TRBV7-2 and TRBJ1-1; TRBD1 agrees at 7 bases. Germline V gene sequence: CDR1 SGHTA, CDR2 FQGNSA. The J segment lost 5 bases and the V segment lost 4 bases, leaving 7 bases of the junction unmatched. This CDR3 contains 14 residues. The CDR3 DNA sequence: TGTGCCAGCAGCTCGGGACAGTGGGTAACTGAAGCTTTCTTT. Encoded protein: CASSSGQWVTEAFF.

This clone was counted a few times. The chain joins TRBV9 to TRBJ1-2, with D maybe TRBD1 (5 bases). From germline, CDR1 is SGDLS and CDR2 YYNGEE. Trimming stripped 3 bases from V and 4 bases from J, with 13 bases between. The CDR3 is 14 amino acids. DNA of the CDR3: TGTGCCAGCAGCGCAGTAGATGGGACCTATGGCTACACCTTC. This codes for CASSAVDGTYGYTF.